This T cell receptor beta chain was documented in a study of blood T cell repertoires in COVID-19. Study context: From the United States, Italy and Spain came samples of acute and convalescent COVID-19. Nucleic acid was either cDNA or gDNA, and it came from T cells, B-cell-depleted T cells, or PBMCs.

Produced via immunoSEQ multiplex PCR; TCRdb's table is partial and in-frame only. The sample shows about 250,000 clones, 75% to 85% of them seen only once. The CDR3 is made up of 15 amino acids. Between the trimmed V and J ends, which lost 6 bases and 0 bases, there was a span of 12 bases. Germline V gene data show CDR1 as MNHEY and CDR2 as SVGAGI. The source is a human donor in a cohort sampled during active COVID-19. Sequenced: peripheral blood. This chain joins TRBV6-5 and TRBJ1-5; D not certain. The DNA for the CDR3 is TGTGCCAGCAGCTCTACCCACTATAGCAATCAGCCCCAGCATTTT. This codes for CASSSTHYSNQPQHF.